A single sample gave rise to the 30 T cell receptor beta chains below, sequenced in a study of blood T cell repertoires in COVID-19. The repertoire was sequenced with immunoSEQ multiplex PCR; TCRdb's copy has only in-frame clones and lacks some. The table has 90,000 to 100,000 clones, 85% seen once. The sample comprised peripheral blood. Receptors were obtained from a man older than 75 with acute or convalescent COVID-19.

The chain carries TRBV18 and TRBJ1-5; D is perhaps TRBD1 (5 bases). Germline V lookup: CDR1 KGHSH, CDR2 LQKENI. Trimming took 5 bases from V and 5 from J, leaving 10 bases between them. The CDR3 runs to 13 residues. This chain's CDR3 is CASSSTRDQPQHF. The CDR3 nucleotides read TGTGCCAGCTCATCTACCAGGGATCAGCCCCAGCATTTT.

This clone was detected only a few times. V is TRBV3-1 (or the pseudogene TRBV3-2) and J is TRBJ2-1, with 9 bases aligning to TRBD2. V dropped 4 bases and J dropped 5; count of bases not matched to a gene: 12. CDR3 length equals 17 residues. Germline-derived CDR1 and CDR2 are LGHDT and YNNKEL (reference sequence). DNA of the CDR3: TGTGCCAGCAGCCTCCTAATAGCGGGAGAGAGAGACAATGAGCAGTTCTTC. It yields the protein CASSLLIAGERDNEQFF.

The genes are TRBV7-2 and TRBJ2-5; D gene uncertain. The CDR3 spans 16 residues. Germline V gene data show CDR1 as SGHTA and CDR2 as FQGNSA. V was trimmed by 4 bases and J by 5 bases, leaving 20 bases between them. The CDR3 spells CASSSAGRTVWETQYF. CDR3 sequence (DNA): TGTGCCAGCAGCTCAGCCGGAAGAACAGTTTGGGAGACCCAGTACTTC.

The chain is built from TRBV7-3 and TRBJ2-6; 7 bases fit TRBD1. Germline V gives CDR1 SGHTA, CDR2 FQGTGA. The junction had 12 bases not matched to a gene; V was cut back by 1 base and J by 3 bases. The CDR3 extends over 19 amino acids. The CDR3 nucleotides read TGTGCCAGCAGCTTAAGGGTCGCAGGGGGAACGTTTGGGGCCAACGTCCTGACTTTC. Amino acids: CASSLRVAGGTFGANVLTF.

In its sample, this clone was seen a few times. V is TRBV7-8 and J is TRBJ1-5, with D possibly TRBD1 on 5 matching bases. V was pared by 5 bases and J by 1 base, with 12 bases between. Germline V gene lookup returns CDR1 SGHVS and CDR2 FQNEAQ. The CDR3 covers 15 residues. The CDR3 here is CASSLDGGSNQPQHF. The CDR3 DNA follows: TGTGCCAGCAGCCTAGACGGGGGGAGCAATCAGCCCCAGCATTTT.

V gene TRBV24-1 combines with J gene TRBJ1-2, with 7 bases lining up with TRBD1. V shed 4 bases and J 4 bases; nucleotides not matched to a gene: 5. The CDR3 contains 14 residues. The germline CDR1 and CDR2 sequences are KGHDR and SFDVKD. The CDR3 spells CATSDEGAAYGYTF. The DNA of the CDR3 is TGTGCCACCAGTGACGAGGGGGCGGCCTATGGCTACACCTTC.

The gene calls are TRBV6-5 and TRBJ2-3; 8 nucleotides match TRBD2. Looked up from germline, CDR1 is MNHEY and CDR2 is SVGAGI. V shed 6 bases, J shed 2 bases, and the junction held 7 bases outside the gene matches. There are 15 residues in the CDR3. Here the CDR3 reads CASRHTSGFTDTQYF. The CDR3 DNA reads TGTGCCAGCAGACACACTAGCGGATTCACAGATACGCAGTATTTT.

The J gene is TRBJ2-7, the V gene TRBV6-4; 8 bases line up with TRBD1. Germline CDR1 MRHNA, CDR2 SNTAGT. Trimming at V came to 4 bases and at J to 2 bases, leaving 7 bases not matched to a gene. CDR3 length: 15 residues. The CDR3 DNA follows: TGTGCCAGCAGTGCTAGGGACAGGACCGCCTACGAGCAGTACTTC. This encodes CASSARDRTAYEQYF.

The CDR3 region has the DNA TGTGCCAGCAGCTTGGACAGGGGGCGTTACGAGCAGTACTTC. Translation: CASSLDRGRYEQYF. The V and J genes are TRBV3-1 (or the pseudogene TRBV3-2) and TRBJ2-7; TRBD1 aligns across 11 bases. The CDR3 is made up of 14 amino acids. Losses at the gene ends were 5 bases for V and 4 bases for J; bases not matched to a gene: 4. Germline V CDR1 and CDR2: LGHDT, YNNKEL (reference sequence).

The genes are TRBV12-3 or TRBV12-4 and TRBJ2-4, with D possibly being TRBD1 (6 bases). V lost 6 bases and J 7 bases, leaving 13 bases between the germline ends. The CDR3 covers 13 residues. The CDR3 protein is CASRETGRNIQYF. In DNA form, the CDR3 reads TGTGCCAGCAGAGAAACAGGGCGGAACATTCAGTACTTC.

DNA of the CDR3: TGTGCCAGCAGTCCGACAGGGGGCCTTTACGAGCAGTACTTC. Protein product: CASSPTGGLYEQYF. The chain uses TRBV28 and TRBJ2-7; 10 nucleotides agree with TRBD1. Germline CDR1 reads MDHEN; CDR2 reads SYDVKM. V gave up 5 bases and J gave up 4 bases; unmatched junction bases: 5. The CDR3 consists of 14 residues.

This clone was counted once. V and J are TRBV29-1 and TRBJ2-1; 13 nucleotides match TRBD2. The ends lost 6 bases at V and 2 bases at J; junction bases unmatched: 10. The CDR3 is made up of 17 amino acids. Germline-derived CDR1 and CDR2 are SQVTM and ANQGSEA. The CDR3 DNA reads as TGCAGCGTCCCGGGACTAGCGGGATTTAAACCCTACAATGAGCAGTTCTTC. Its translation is CSVPGLAGFKPYNEQFF.

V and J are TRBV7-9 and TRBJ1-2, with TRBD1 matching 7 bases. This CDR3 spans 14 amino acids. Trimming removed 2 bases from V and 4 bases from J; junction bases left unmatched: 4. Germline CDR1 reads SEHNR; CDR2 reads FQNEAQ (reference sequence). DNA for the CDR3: TGTGCCAGCAGCTTATCACAGGGGTCCTATGGCTACACCTTC. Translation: CASSLSQGSYGYTF.

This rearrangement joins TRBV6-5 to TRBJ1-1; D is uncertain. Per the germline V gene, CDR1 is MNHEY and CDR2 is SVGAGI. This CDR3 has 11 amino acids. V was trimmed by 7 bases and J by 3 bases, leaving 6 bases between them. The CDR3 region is CASTRHTEAFF. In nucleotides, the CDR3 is TGTGCCAGCACCAGGCACACTGAAGCTTTCTTT.

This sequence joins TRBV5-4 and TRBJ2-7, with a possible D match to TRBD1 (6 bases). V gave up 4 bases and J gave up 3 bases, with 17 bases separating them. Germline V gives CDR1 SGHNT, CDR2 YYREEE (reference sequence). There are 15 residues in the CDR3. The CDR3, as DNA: TGTGCCAGCAGCCCCGTGGCACAGGGAAACTACGAGCAGTACTTC. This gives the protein CASSPVAQGNYEQYF. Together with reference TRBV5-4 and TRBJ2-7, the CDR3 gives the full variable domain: ETGVTQSPTHLIKTRGQQVTLRCSSQSGHNTVSWYQQALGQGPQFIFQYYREEENGRGNFPPRFSGLQFPNYSSELNVNALELDDSALYLCASSPVAQGNYEQYFGPGTRLTVT.

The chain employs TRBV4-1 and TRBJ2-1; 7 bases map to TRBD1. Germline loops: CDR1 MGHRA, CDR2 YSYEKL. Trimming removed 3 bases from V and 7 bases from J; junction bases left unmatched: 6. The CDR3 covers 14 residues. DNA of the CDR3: TGCGCCAGCAGCCATTTCGACAGGGATAATGAGCAGTTCTTC. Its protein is CASSHFDRDNEQFF.

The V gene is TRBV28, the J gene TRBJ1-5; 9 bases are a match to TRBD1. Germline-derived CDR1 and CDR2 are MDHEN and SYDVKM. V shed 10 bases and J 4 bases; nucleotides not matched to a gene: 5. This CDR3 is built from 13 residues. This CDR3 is CAILGTGNQPQHF. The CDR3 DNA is TGTGCCATCCTAGGGACAGGGAATCAGCCCCAGCATTTT.

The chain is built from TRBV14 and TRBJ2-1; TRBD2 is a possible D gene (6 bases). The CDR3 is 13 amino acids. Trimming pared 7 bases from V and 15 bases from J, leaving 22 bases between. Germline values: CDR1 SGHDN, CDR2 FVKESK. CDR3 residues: CASTPMEGLVWFF. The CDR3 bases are TGTGCCAGCACCCCAATGGAGGGATTAGTTTGGTTCTTC. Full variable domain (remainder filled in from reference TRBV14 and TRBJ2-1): EAGVTQFPSHSVIEKGQTVTLRCDPISGHDNLYWYRRVMGKEIKFLLHFVKESKQDESGMPNNRFLAERTGGTYSTLKVQPAELEDSGVYFCASTPMEGLVWFFGPGTRLTVL.

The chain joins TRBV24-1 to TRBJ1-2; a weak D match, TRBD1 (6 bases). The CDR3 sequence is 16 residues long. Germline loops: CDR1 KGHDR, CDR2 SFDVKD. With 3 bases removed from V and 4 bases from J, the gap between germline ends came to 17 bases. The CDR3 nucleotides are TGTGCCACCAGTGATCAGGGACGCCAAGGGGGCTATGGCTACACCTTC. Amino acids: CATSDQGRQGGYGYTF.

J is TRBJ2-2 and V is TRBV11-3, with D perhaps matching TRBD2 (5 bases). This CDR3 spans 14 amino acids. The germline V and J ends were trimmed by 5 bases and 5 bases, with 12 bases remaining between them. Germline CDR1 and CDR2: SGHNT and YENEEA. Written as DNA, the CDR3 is TGTGCCAGCAGCCGGGGAGTCTGGACCGGGGAGCTGTTTTTT. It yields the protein CASSRGVWTGELFF.

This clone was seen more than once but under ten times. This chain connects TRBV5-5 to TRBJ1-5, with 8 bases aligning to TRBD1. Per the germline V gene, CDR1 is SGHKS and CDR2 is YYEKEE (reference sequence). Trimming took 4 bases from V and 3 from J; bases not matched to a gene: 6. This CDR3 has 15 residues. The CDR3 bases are TGTGCCAGCAGCCGCGGACAGGGTAACAATCAGCCCCAGCATTTT. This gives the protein CASSRGQGNNQPQHF.

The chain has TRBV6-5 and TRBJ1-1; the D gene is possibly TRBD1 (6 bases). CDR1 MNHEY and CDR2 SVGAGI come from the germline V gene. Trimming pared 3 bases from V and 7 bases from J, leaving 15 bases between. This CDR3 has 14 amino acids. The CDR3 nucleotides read TGTGCCAGCAGTTATGACTCAGGGGTCGTTGAAGCTTTCTTT. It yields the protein CASSYDSGVVEAFF.

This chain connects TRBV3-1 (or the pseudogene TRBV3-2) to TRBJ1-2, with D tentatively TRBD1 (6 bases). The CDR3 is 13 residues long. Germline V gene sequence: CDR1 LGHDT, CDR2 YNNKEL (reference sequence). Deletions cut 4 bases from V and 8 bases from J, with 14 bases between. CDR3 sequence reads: CASSRTTGIGYTF. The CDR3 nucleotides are TGTGCCAGCAGCCGCACGACAGGAATAGGCTACACCTTC.

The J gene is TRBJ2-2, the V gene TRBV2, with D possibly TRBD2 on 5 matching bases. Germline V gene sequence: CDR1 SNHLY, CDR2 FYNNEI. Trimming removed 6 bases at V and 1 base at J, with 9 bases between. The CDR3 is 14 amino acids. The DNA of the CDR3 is TGTGCCAGCAGGGCGGACTTGAACACCGGGGAGCTGTTTTTT. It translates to CASRADLNTGELFF. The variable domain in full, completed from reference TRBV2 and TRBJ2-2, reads EPEVTQTPSHQVTQMGQEVILRCVPISNHLYFYWYRQILGQKVEFLVSFYNNEISEKSEIFDDQFSVERPDGSNFTLKIRSTKLEDSAMYFCASRADLNTGELFFGEGSRLTVL.

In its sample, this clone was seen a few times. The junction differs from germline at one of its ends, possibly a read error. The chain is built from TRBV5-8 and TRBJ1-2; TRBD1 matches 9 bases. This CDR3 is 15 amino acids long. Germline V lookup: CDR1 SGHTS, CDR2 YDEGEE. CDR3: CASILTGGKDYGYTF. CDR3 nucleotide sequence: TGTGCCAGCATCTTGACAGGGGGTAAAGACTATGGCTACACCTTC.

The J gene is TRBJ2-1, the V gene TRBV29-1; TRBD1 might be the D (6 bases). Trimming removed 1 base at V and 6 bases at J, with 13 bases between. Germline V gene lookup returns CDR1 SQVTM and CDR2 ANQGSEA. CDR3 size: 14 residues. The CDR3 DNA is TGCAGCGTTGAAGCATACAGGGCCTCCAATGAGCAGTTCTTC. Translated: CSVEAYRASNEQFF.

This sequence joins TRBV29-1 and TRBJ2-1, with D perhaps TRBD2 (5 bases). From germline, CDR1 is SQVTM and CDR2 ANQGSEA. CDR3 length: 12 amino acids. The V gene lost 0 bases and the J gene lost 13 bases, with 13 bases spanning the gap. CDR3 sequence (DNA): TGCAGCGTTGAAGAGTTGAGTACGGGACAGTTCTTC. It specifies CSVEELSTGQFF.

This chain's CDR3 is CAIGGGGTGELFF. As DNA, the CDR3 is TGTGCCATCGGAGGGGGGGGCACCGGGGAGCTGTTTTTT. This chain connects TRBV10-3 to TRBJ2-2, with D possibly matching TRBD2 (7 bases). Between the trimmed V and J ends, which lost 8 bases and 4 bases, there was a span of 11 bases. The germline V gene has CDR1 ENHRY and CDR2 SYGVKD. The CDR3 length is 13 residues.

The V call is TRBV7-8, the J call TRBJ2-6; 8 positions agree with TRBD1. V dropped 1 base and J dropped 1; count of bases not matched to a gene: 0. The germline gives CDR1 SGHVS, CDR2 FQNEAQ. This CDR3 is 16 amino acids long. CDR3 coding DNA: TGTGCCAGCAGCTTAGGACAGGGGTCTGGGGCCAACGTCCTGACTTTC. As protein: CASSLGQGSGANVLTF.

The CDR3 sequence: CASSQVDAYNEQFF. CDR3 sequence (DNA): TGTGCCAGCAGCCAAGTAGATGCCTACAATGAGCAGTTCTTC. This sequence joins TRBV14 and TRBJ2-1, with D hard to call. The length of the CDR3 is 14 residues. In germline, CDR1 is SGHDN, CDR2 FVKESK. Trimming removed 1 base from V and 2 bases from J, with 6 bases in between.